The next 22 T cell receptor beta chains were all read from a single sample in a study of breast tumors, draining lymph nodes, adjacent tissues. TCRdb recomputed calls from the multiplex PCR reads with MiXCR, one row per CDR3 protein. Of about 22,000 distinct CDR3 sequences in the sample, roughly 58% were seen once. The sample comprised breast tumor tissue. The receptors derive from a female donor with breast cancer. Some clones in this sample may be carry-over from other donors' samples.

The chain joins TRBV7-8 to TRBJ1-5; TRBD1 matches 8 bases. The CDR3 runs to 15 residues. Germline V lookup: CDR1 SGHVS, CDR2 FQNEAQ. V was clipped by 6 bases and J by 5 bases; unmatched bases: 9. CDR3 region: CASRKADREDQPQHF. The CDR3, as DNA: TGTGCCAGCAGAAAAGCGGACAGGGAAGATCAGCCCCAGCATTTT. Complete variable domain (other parts from reference TRBV7-8 and TRBJ1-5): GAGVSQSPRYKVAKRGQDVALRCDPISGHVSLFWYQQALGQGPEFLTYFQNEAQLDKSGLPSDRFFAERPEGSVSTLKIQRTQQEDSAVYLCASRKADREDQPQHFGDGTRLSIL.

V gene TRBV28 combines with J gene TRBJ2-5; tentatively, D is TRBD2 (6 bases). Germline V gene lookup returns CDR1 MDHEN and CDR2 SYDVKM. Trimming removed 10 bases from V and 4 bases from J, with 16 bases in between. The CDR3 is 13 amino acids. The CDR3 region is CATVGRRGETQYF. As DNA, the CDR3 is TGTGCCACTGTGGGGCGGAGGGGAGAGACCCAGTACTTC.

This clonotype is medium-sized within its sample. One junction end does not reproduce the germline sequence, and a read error may be involved. The CDR3 nucleotides read TGTGCTAGCAGCACCGGGACAGGGAACACCGGGGAGCTGTTTTTT. Residues: CASSTGTGNTGELFF. The chain uses TRBV7-7 and TRBJ2-2; 8 bases map to TRBD1. Looked up from germline, CDR1 is SSHAT and CDR2 is FNYEAQ (reference sequence). There are 15 residues in the CDR3. Filled out from reference TRBV7-7 and TRBJ2-2, the complete variable domain reads GAGVSQSPRYKVTKRGQDVTLRCDPISSHATLYWYQQALGQGPEFLTYFNYEAQPDKSGLPSDRFSAERPEGSISTLTIQRTEQRDSAMYRCASSTGTGNTGELFFGEGSRLTVL.

Ten or more counts support this clonotype. This sequence may be a read error, since a much larger clone differs from it by one base. This rearrangement joins TRBV20-1 to TRBJ1-2; D uncertain. Trimming cost V 0 bases and J 10 bases, with 15 bases left between them. CDR3 size: 13 residues. CDR1 is DFQATT and CDR2 is SNEGSKA in the germline V gene (reference sequence). Here the CDR3 reads CSARDLGRAPYTF. In DNA form, the CDR3 reads TGCAGTGCTAGAGATCTGGGTCGTGCCCCCTACACCTTC.

The V gene is TRBV4-1, the J gene TRBJ2-7; D is undetermined. Trimming cost V 8 bases and J 2 bases, with 16 bases left between them. From germline, CDR1 is MGHRA and CDR2 YSYEKL. The length of the CDR3 is 14 residues. CDR3 protein: CASQEPDLTYEQYF. The CDR3 DNA follows: TGCGCCAGCCAAGAACCAGATTTGACCTACGAGCAGTACTTC.

Many counts were recorded for this clonotype. Since a much larger clone is just one base distant, this may be a read error. The chain combines TRBV6-1 with TRBJ2-7; 14 nucleotides align to TRBD2. Germline CDR1 and CDR2: MNHNS and SASEGT. There are 18 residues in the CDR3. With V trimmed by 5 bases and J by 4 bases, 13 bases remained unmatched. Here the CDR3 DNA reads TGTGCCAGCAGTCAACGGTGGGGACTAGCGGGAGCGAGGTACGAGCAGTACTTC. The encoded protein is CASSQRWGLAGARYEQYF.

The chain has TRBV7-9 and TRBJ2-3, with D uncertain. CDR1 is SEHNR, CDR2 FQNEAQ, per germline (reference sequence). V was shortened by 1 base and J by 2 bases, with 4 bases between the two germline ends. The CDR3 is 13 residues long. CDR3 region: CASSLELTDTQYF. The CDR3 DNA sequence: TGTGCCAGCAGCTTAGAACTCACAGATACGCAGTATTTT.

This chain uses TRBV20-1 with TRBJ1-3; D unresolved. V lost 5 bases and J lost 0, with 11 bases in between. The CDR3 sequence is 14 residues long. Germline CDR1 reads DFQATT; CDR2 reads SNEGSKA (reference sequence). The CDR3 DNA reads TGCAGTGCTGTTCTTCCTAACTCTGGAAACACCATATATTTT. Protein: CSAVLPNSGNTIYF.

The chain has TRBV7-9 and TRBJ2-1; possible D gene TRBD1, 6 bases. Germline V gives CDR1 SEHNR, CDR2 FQNEAQ (reference sequence). The CDR3 extends over 14 amino acids. The germline V and J ends were trimmed by 1 base and 7 bases, with 11 bases remaining between them. Here the CDR3 reads CASSLEQGANEQFF. The CDR3 DNA is TGTGCCAGCAGCTTAGAACAGGGCGCAAATGAGCAGTTCTTC.

This clonotype was counted many times. V and J are TRBV14 and TRBJ2-2; possible D gene TRBD2, 6 bases. The CDR3 sequence is 16 residues long. Trimming removed 2 bases at V and 6 bases at J, with 16 bases between. CDR1 and CDR2 from the germline V gene are SGHDN and FVKESK. As DNA, the CDR3 is TGTGCCAGCAGCCAACGACTAGGAGGCTTTTCCGGGGAGCTGTTTTTT. Translation: CASSQRLGGFSGELFF.

Many counts were recorded for this clonotype. The DNA for the CDR3 is TGTGCCAGCAGCCAGGACAGGGATAAGGGCTACACCTTC. Translated, it gives CASSQDRDKGYTF. The J gene is TRBJ1-2, the V gene TRBV7-8, with 8 nucleotides matching TRBD1. Germline V CDR1 and CDR2: SGHVS, FQNEAQ. The CDR3 is 13 amino acids. Trimming removed 5 bases from V and 8 bases from J; junction bases left unmatched: 7.

This clonotype occurred many times. A single base separates this from a much larger clone, so it may be a read error. The gene calls are TRBV6-2 or TRBV6-3 and TRBJ2-3, with D hard to call. CDR1 MNHEY and CDR2 SVGEGT come from the germline V gene. The V and J ends lost 5 bases and 2 bases respectively, with 11 bases between them. There are 14 residues in the CDR3. The CDR3 is CASSHEGPTDTQYF. The CDR3 nucleotides read TGTGCCAGCAGTCACGAAGGCCCCACAGATACGCAGTATTTT.

In this sample, this clonotype turned up once. The chain employs TRBV5-1 and TRBJ2-6; 9 bases match TRBD1. CDR1 and CDR2 from the germline V gene are SGHRS and YFSETQ. J was trimmed by 4 bases and V by 2 bases; bases with no gene match: 10. The CDR3 runs to 18 residues. The CDR3 DNA reads TGCGCCAGCAGCTTTTCCGGGACAGGGCCTATGGGGGCCAACGTCCTGACTTTC. Protein sequence: CASSFSGTGPMGANVLTF.

This rearrangement joins TRBV6-5 to TRBJ1-2; 10 positions agree with TRBD1. Trimming cost V 2 bases and J 8 bases; bases outside gene matches: 8. The CDR3 is 15 amino acids. CDR1 is MNHEY and CDR2 is SVGAGI in the germline V gene. CDR3 sequence (DNA): TGTGCCAGCAGTTACACCCGGACAGGGGGTGGCGGCTACACCTTC. Amino acids: CASSYTRTGGGGYTF.

The chain carries TRBV5-4 and TRBJ1-6, with a possible D match to TRBD1 (5 bases). Germline V CDR1 and CDR2: SGHNT, YYREEE (reference sequence). The CDR3 sequence is 16 residues long. V was cut by 3 bases and J by 8 bases, with 18 bases left in between. CDR3 sequence: CASSSSQAAGYSPLHF. DNA of the CDR3: TGTGCCAGCAGCTCCTCACAGGCGGCGGGATATTCACCCCTCCACTTT.

This clonotype was found many times. V usage is TRBV6-5 and J usage is TRBJ2-5; D is unclear. The CDR3 sequence is 13 residues long. Germline CDR1 reads MNHEY; CDR2 reads SVGAGI. V was shortened by 5 bases and J by 5 bases, with 12 bases between the two germline ends. This chain's CDR3 is CASSHRLRETQYF. The CDR3 bases are TGTGCCAGCAGTCACCGGCTCCGCGAGACCCAGTACTTC.

This clonotype was detected once. The gene calls are TRBV19 and TRBJ1-2, with a weak D call TRBD1 (6 bases). Trimming took off 3 bases at V and 0 bases at J, with 17 bases between the two ends. The CDR3 sequence is 17 residues long. Germline V gives CDR1 LNHDA, CDR2 SQIVND (reference sequence). The CDR3 is CASSIRRGAVSNYGYTF. CDR3 DNA: TGTGCCAGTAGTATTCGACGGGGGGCCGTCTCTAACTATGGCTACACCTTC.

This chain joins TRBV5-4 and TRBJ2-7; D is unclear. The CDR3 has 13 amino acids. Germline V gene data show CDR1 as SGHNT and CDR2 as YYREEE (reference sequence). V dropped 4 bases and J dropped 0 bases, with 8 bases sitting between them. CDR3 nucleotides: TGTGCCAGCAGCCAACATGGCTCCTACGAGCAGTACTTC. Translated: CASSQHGSYEQYF.

This clonotype is medium-sized within its sample. J is TRBJ1-3 and V is TRBV4-3; D is unresolved. V was clipped by 2 bases and J by 0 bases, with 11 bases between them. The germline V gene has CDR1 LGHNA and CDR2 YSLEER. This CDR3 region has 16 residues. The CDR3 region is CASSQNPGSSGNTIYF. CDR3 nucleotides: TGCGCCAGCAGCCAAAATCCGGGAAGCTCTGGAAACACCATATATTTT.

This clonotype has ten or more counts. The gene calls are TRBV11-2 and TRBJ2-7; TRBD2 matches at 7 bases. Looked up from germline, CDR1 is SGHAT and CDR2 is FQNNGV. The CDR3 covers 15 residues. V lost 5 bases and J lost 0; bases outside the gene matches: 7. The CDR3 loop is CASSLRLALSYEQYF. CDR3 DNA: TGTGCCAGCAGCCTACGACTAGCCCTCTCCTACGAGCAGTACTTC.

A single count supports this clonotype. The genes are TRBV7-2 and TRBJ1-6, with D possibly matching TRBD1 (6 bases). This CDR3 region has 15 residues. Germline V CDR1 and CDR2: SGHTA, FQGNSA. The V gene lost 2 bases and the J gene lost 13 bases, with 18 bases spanning the gap. In nucleotides, the CDR3 is TGTGCCAGCAGCTTATCCGGGACAAGGGAATCCCCCCTCCACTTT. It specifies CASSLSGTRESPLHF.

This clonotype rates as large. The chain joins TRBV5-1 to TRBJ2-7; D possibly matches TRBD1 or TRBD2 (5 bases each). The V gene lost 6 bases and the J gene lost 6 bases, with 19 bases spanning the gap. CDR1 is SGHRS and CDR2 is YFSETQ in the germline V gene. The CDR3 runs 14 residues. CDR3 sequence reads: CASTEGPLPGEQYF. The CDR3 DNA follows: TGCGCCAGCACAGAGGGACCCCTCCCCGGCGAGCAGTACTTC.